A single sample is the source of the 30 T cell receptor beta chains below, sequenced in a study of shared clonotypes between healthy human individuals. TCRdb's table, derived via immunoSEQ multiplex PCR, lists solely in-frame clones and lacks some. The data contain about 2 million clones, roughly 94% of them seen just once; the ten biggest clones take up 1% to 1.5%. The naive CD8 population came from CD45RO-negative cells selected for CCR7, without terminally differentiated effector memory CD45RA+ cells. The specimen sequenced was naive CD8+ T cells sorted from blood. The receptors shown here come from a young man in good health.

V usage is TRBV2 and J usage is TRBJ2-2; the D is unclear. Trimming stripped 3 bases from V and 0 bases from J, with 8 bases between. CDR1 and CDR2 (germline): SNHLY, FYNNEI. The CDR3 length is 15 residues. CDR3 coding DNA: TGTGCCAGCAGTGACCACGAAGCGAACACCGGGGAGCTGTTTTTT. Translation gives CASSDHEANTGELFF.

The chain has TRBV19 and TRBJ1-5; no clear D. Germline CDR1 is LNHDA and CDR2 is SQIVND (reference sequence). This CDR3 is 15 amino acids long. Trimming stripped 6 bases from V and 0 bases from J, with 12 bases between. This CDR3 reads CASRGRGDSNQPQHF. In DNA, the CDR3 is TGTGCCAGTAGAGGACGCGGGGATAGCAATCAGCCCCAGCATTTT.

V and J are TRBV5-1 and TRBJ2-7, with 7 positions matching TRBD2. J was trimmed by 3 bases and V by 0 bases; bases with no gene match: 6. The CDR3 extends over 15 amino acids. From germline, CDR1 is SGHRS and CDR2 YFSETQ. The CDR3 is CASSLAYRDYYEQYF. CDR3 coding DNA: TGCGCCAGCAGCTTGGCGTACCGGGACTACTACGAGCAGTACTTC.

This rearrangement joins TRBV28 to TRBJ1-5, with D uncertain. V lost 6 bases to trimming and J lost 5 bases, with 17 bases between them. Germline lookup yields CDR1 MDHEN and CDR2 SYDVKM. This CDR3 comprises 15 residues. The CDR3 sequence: CASSSIRQGHQPQHF. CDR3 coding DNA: TGTGCCAGCAGCTCCATAAGACAAGGGCATCAGCCCCAGCATTTT.

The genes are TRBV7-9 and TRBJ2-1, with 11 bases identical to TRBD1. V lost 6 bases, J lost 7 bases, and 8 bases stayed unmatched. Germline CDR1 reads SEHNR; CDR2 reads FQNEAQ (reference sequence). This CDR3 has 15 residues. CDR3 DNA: TGTGCCAGCAGACCCGGGACAGGGGGGCGAAATGAGCAGTTCTTC. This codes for CASRPGTGGRNEQFF.

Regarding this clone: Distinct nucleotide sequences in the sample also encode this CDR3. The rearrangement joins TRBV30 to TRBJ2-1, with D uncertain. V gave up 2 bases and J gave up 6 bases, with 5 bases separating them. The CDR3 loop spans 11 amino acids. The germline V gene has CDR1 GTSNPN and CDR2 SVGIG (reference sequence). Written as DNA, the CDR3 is TGTGCCTGGAGTCCGGGCAATGAGCAGTTCTTC. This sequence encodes CAWSPGNEQFF.

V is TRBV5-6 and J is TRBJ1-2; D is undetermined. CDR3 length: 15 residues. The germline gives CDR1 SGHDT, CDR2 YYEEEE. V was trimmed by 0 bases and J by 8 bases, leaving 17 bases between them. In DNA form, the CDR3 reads TGTGCCAGCAGCTTGGCGGGAGCGGGTACTCGGGGCTACACCTTC. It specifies CASSLAGAGTRGYTF.

Here the CDR3 DNA reads TGTGCCAGCAGCTTAGTAGGGGAAAAGAACACTGAAGCTTTCTTT. This codes for CASSLVGEKNTEAFF. This chain connects TRBV13 to TRBJ1-1, with D perhaps TRBD1 (5 bases). V lost 1 base, J lost 1 base, and 10 bases lay in between. CDR3 size: 15 residues. The germline gives CDR1 PRHDT, CDR2 FYEKMQ (reference sequence).

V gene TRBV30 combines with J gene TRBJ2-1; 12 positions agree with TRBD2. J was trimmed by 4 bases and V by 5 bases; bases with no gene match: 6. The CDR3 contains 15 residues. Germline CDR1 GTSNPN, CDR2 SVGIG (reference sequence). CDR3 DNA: TGTGCCTGGGAGATAGGGACTAGCGGGTACAATGAGCAGTTCTTC. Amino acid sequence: CAWEIGTSGYNEQFF.

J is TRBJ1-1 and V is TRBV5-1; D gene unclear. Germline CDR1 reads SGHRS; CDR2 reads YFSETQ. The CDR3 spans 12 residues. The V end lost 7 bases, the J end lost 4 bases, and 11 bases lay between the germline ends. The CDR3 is CASRTWFTEAFF. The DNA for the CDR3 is TGCGCCAGCCGAACCTGGTTCACTGAAGCTTTCTTT.

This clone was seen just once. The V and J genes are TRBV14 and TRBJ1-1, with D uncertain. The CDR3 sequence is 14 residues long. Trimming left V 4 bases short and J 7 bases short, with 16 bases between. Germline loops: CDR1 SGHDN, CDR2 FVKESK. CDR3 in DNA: TGTGCCAGCAGCCCCCGCCGCCCATACGGTGAAGCTTTCTTT. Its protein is CASSPRRPYGEAFF. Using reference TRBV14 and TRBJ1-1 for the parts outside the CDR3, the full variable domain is EAGVTQFPSHSVIEKGQTVTLRCDPISGHDNLYWYRRVMGKEIKFLLHFVKESKQDESGMPNNRFLAERTGGTYSTLKVQPAELEDSGVYFCASSPRRPYGEAFFGQGTRLTVV.

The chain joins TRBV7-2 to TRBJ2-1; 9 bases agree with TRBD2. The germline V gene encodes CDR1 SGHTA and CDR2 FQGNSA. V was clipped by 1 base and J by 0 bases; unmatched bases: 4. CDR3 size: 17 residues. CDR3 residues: CASSLGASGDSYNEQFF. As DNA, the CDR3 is TGTGCCAGCAGCTTAGGTGCTAGCGGGGACTCCTACAATGAGCAGTTCTTC.

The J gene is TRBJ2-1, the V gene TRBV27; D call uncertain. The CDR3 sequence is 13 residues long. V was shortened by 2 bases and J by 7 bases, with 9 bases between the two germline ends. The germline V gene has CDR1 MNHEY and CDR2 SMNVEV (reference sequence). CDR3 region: CASSLAGRNEQFF. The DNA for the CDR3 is TGTGCCAGCAGTTTAGCCGGTAGGAATGAGCAGTTCTTC.

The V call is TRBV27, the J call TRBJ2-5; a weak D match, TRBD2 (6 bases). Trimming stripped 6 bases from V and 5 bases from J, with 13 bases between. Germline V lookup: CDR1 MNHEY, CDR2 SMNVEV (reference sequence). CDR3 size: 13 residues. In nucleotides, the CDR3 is TGTGCCAGCAGACCCCCGGGGGTCGAGACCCAGTACTTC. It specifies CASRPPGVETQYF.

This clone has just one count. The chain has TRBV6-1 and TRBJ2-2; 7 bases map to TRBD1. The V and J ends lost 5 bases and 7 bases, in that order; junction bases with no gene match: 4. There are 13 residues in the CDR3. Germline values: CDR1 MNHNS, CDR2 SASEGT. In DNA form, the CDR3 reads TGTGCCAGCAGTCACCGGGACAGCGGGGAGCTGTTTTTT. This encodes CASSHRDSGELFF.

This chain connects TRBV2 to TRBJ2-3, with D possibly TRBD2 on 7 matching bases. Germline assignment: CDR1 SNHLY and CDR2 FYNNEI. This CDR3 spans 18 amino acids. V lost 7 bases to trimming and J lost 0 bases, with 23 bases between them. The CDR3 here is CASISISGGRSSTDTQYF. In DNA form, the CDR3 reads TGTGCCAGCATAAGTATTTCGGGGGGCCGCTCTAGCACAGATACGCAGTATTTT.

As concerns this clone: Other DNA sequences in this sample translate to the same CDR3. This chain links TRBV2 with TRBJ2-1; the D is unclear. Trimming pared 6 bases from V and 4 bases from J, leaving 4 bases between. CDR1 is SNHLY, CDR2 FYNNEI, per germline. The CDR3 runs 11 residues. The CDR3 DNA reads TGTGCCAGCAGCGCGTACAATGAGCAGTTCTTC. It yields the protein CASSAYNEQFF.

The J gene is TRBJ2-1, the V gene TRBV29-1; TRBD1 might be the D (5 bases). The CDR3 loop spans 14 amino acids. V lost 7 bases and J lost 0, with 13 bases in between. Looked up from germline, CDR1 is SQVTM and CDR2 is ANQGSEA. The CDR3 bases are TGCAGCGGACAGACAGTGAGCTCCTACAATGAGCAGTTCTTC. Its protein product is CSGQTVSSYNEQFF.

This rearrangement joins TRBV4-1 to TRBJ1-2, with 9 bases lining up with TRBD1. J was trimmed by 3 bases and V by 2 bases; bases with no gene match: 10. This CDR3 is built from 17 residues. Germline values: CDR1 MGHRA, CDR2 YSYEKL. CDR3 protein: CASSQNKQGAPDYGYTF. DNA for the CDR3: TGCGCCAGCAGCCAAAACAAACAGGGGGCGCCTGACTATGGCTACACCTTC.

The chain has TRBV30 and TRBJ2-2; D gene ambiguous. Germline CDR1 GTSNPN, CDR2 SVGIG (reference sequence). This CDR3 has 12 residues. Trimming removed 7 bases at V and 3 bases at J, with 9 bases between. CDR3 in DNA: TGTGCCTACGAGAGGCACACCGGGGAGCTGTTTTTT. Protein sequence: CAYERHTGELFF.

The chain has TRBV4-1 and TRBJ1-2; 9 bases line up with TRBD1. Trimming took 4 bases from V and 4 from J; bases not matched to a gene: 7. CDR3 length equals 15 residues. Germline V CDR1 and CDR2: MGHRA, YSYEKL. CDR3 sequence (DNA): TGCGCCAGCAGCCTACACCTGGGACAGGGCTATGGCTACACCTTC. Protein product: CASSLHLGQGYGYTF.

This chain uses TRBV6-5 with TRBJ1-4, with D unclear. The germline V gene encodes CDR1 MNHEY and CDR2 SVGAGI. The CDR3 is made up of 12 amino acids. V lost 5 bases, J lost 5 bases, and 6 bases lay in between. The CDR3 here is CASSGQNEKLFF. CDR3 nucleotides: TGTGCCAGCAGTGGGCAGAATGAAAAACTGTTTTTT.

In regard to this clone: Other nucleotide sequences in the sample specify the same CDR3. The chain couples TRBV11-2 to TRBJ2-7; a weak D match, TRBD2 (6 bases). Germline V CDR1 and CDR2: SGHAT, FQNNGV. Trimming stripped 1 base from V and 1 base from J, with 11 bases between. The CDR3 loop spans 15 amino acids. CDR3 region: CASSLGAGPSYEQYF. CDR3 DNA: TGTGCCAGCAGCTTAGGGGCGGGACCTTCCTACGAGCAGTACTTC.

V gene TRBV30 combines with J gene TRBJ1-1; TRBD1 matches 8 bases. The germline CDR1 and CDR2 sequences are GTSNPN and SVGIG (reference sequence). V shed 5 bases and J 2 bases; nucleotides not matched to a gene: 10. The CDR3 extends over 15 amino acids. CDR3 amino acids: CAWRAPGQGNTEAFF. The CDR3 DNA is TGTGCCTGGCGTGCGCCCGGACAGGGAAACACTGAAGCTTTCTTT.

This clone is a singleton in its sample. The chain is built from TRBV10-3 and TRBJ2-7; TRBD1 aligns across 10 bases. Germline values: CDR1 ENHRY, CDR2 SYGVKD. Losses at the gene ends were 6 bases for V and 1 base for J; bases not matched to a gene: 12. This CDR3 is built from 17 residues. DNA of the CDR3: TGTGCCATCAGCCCGGGACAGGGGTTTCAGGGGTCCTACGAGCAGTACTTC. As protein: CAISPGQGFQGSYEQYF.

The CDR3 coding sequence is TGTGCCAGCTCACCCCAAGGACTAGCGGGAGGAGCAGATACGCAGTATTTT. Translating gives CASSPQGLAGGADTQYF. The chain has TRBV18 and TRBJ2-3, with 14 bases matching TRBD2. Germline V CDR1 and CDR2: KGHSH, LQKENI. The CDR3 has 17 residues. The V segment lost 3 bases and the J segment 4 bases; nucleotides outside the gene matches: 6.

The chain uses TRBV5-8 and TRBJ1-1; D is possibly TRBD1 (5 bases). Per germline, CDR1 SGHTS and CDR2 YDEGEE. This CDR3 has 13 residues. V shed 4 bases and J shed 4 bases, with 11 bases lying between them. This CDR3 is CASSPGPTTEAFF. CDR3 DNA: TGTGCCAGCAGCCCGGGACCGACCACTGAAGCTTTCTTT.

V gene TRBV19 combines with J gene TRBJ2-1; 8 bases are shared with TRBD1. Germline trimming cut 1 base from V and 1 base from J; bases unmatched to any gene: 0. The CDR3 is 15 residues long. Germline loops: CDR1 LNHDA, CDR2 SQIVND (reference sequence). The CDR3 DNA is TGTGCCAGTAGTATAGGACAGGGGTCCTACAATGAGCAGTTCTTC. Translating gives CASSIGQGSYNEQFF.

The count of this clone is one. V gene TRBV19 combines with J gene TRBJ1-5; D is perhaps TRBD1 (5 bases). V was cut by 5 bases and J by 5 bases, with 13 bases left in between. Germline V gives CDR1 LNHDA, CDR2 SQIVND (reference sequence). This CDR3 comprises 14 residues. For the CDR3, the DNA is TGTGCCAGTAGTCCTGACAGCCCGTATCAGCCCCAGCATTTT. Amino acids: CASSPDSPYQPQHF. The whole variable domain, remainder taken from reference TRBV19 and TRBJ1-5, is DGGITQSPKYLFRKEGQNVTLSCEQNLNHDAMYWYRQDPGQGLRLIYYSQIVNDFQKGDIAEGYSVSREKKESFPLTVTSAQKNPTAFYLCASSPDSPYQPQHFGDGTRLSIL.

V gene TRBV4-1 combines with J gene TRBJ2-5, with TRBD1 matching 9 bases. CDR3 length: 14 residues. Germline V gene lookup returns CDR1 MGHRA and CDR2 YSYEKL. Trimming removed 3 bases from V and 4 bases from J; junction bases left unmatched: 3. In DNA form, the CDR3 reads TGCGCCAGCAGCCAGGGACAGGGCCGAGAGACCCAGTACTTC. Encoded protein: CASSQGQGRETQYF.